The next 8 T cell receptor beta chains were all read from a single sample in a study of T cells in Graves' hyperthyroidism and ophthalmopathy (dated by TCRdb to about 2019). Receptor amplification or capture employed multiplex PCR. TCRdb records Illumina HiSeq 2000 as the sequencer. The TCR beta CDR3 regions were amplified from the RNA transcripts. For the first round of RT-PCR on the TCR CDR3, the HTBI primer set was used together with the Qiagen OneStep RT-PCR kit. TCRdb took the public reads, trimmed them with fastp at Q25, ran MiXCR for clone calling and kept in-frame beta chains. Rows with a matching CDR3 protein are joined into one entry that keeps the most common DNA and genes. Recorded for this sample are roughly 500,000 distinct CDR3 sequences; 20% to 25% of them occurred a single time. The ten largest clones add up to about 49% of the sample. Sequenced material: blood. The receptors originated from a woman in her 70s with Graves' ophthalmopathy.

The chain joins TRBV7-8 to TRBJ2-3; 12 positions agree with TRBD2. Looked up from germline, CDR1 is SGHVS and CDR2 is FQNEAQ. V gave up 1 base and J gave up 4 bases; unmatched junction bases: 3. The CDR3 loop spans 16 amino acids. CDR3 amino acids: CASSLERLAGADTQYF. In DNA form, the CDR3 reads TGTGCCAGCAGCTTAGAAAGACTAGCGGGAGCAGATACGCAGTATTTT.

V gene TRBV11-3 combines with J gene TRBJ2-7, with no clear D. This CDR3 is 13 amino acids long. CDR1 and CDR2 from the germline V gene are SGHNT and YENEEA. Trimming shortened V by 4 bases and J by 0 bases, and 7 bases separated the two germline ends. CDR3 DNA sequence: TGTGCCAGCAGCTACTCAGACTCCTACGAGCAGTACTTC. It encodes CASSYSDSYEQYF.

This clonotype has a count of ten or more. CDR3 residues: CASSGAPLIEDTQYF. The DNA of the CDR3 is TGTGCCAGCAGTGGGGCACCACTAATCGAAGATACGCAGTATTTT. The V and J genes are TRBV2 and TRBJ2-3, with D hard to call. Trimming left V 4 bases short and J 5 bases short, with 16 bases between. The CDR3 is made up of 15 amino acids. Germline CDR1 reads SNHLY; CDR2 reads FYNNEI.

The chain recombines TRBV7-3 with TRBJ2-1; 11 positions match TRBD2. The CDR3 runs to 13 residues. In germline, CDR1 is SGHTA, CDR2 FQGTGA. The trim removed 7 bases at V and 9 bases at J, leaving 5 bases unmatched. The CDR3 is CASKLAGDGEQFF. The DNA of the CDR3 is TGTGCCAGCAAACTAGCGGGAGACGGTGAGCAGTTCTTC.

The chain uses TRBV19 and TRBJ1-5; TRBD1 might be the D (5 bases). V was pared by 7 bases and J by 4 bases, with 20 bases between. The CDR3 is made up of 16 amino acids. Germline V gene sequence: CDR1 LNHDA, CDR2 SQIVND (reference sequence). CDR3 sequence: CASTSPEGMANQPQHF. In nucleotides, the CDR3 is TGTGCCAGTACCTCACCCGAGGGGATGGCTAATCAGCCCCAGCATTTT.

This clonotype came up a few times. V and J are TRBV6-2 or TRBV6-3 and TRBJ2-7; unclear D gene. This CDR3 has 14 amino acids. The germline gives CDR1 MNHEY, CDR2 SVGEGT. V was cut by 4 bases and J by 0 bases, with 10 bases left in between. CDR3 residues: CASSSALSSYEQYF. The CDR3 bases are TGTGCCAGCAGTTCAGCGCTAAGCTCCTACGAGCAGTACTTC.

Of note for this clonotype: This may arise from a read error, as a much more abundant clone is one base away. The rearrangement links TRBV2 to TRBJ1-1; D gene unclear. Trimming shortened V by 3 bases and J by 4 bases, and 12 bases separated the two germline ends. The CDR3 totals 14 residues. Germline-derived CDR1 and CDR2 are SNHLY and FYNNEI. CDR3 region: CASSDEVGSTEAFF. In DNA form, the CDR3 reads TGTGCCAGCAGTGATGAGGTTGGGAGCACTGAAGCTTTCTTT.

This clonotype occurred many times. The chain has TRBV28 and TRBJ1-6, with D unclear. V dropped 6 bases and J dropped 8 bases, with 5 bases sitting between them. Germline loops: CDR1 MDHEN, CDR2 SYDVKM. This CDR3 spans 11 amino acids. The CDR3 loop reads CASRTDSPLHF. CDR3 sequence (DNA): TGTGCCAGCAGGACGGATTCACCCCTCCACTTT.